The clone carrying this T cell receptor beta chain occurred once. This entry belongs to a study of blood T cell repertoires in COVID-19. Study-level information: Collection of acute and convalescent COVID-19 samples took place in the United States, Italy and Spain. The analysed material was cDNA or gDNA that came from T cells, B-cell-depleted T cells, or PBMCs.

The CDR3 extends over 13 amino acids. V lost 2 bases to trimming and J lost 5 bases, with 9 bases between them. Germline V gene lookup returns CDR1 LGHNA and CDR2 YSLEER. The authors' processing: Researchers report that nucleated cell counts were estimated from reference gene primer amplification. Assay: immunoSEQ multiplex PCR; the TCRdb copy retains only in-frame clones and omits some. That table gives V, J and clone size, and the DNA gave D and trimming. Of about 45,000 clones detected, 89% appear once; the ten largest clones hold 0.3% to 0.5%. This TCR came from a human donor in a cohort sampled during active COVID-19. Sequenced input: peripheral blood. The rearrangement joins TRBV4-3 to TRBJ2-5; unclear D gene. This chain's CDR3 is CASSQNRGETQYF. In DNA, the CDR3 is TGCGCCAGCAGCCAAAATCGCGGTGAGACCCAGTACTTC.